The sequence of this T cell receptor (beta chain) was determined in a study of T cell responses to AZD1222 COVID-19 vaccine (dated by TCRdb to about 2021). Context from the whole study: AZD1222 recipients with second doses at about 4 weeks or about 12 weeks were pooled, because spike-specific TCR depth and breadth did not differ between schedules. A total of just over 230 trial participants underwent TCR sequencing, of whom around 210 had received two doses of AZD1222 and some 25 had received two doses of the MenACWY control vaccine. Trial participants were enrolled by age into 18-55, 56-69 and 70-plus year subgroups, with roughly 150, 30 and 60 TCR-sequenced participants respectively.

This clone was recorded only once. The target of this receptor is not known. The input lacks base qualities; no much larger clone sits a single base away. Broader findings and caveats from the paper: Conclusions about previously exposed vaccinees are limited, since just five to seven AZD1222 recipients were seropositive for SARS-CoV-2 at baseline. The 56-69-year group was small, and its depth increase did not reach significance, likely because of low power. After two AZD1222 doses, spike-specific TCR breadth and depth were significantly higher than at day 0 and than in MenACWY recipients. Participants were mostly white British, with more females than males. The authors suggested clonal diversity may have been underestimated. The vaccine-associated CD4 TCRs covered the entire spike protein, and the dominant responses fell in regions 160-218 and 743-854. Because no samples from the day 14 peak response were available, repertoires could be characterized only after the peak T cell response. Nearly half of unique spike-specific TCRs reportedly recognized epitopes outside regions mutated in the B.1.351 and B.1.1.7 variants.

The CDR3 regions of human TCRbeta chains were analyzed by immunosequencing. Concerning the study's data processing: TCRs in the repertoires were compared against a reference library of SARS-CoV-2-specific TCRs that had been generated with the MIRA antigen-specificity platform. Breadth was defined as the fraction of unique TCRs that were SARS-CoV-2-associated, and depth was defined as the fraction of total T cells that were SARS-CoV-2-associated. Using the MIRA data, every spike-specific TCR was mapped to the spike region that the TCR reacted to and assigned to either a CD4 or a CD8 class. Log10-transformed breadth and depth values were compared by one-way ANOVA with Sidak's multiple comparisons tests. What TCRdb holds here is the immuneACCESS table cut down to in-frame rearrangements. Part of the clones is not present; checked against another copy, under half of the missing clones reflect an unresolved V gene, and the others are unexplained. V and J calls and clone size are given by that table; D and trimming were obtained from the DNA. The sample records some 97,000 clones, 80% to 95% of which are singletons. Together, the top ten hold under 2% of the sample.

Including cysteine and phenylalanine, the CDR3 has 15 amino acids. Only the CDR3 DNA is retained, 45 bases long and in frame from the first base. CDR1 SGHNT and CDR2 YYREEE are derived from the germline V gene (reference sequence). The junction shows trimming of 0 bases on V and 4 bases on J, plus 11 bases between the germline ends. Read against the paper, the sample's time point label means: baseline before first vaccination. Samples from vaccinated people were obtained from the UK trials COV001 and COV002, which included a single-blind randomized controlled phase 2/3 trial of AZD1222 (ChAdOx1 nCoV-19) in healthy adults. For TCRbeta chain sequencing, PBMC samples from trial participants were taken at day 0 and at day 28 after the second dose.

Sequences were derived from peripheral blood, sampled on day 0 of AZD1222 vaccination. The chain is encoded by TRBV5-4 joined to TRBJ1-3, with the D gene not clear enough to name. The clonotype was recovered from an adult in good health. Read as DNA, the sequence is TGTGCCAGCAGCTTGGGGGGTACCACCGGAAACACCATATATTTT. The resulting protein is CASSLGGTTGNTIYF.